The present TCR beta chain was sequenced within a study of technical replicates of blood from several donors. Generated by immunoSEQ multiplex PCR, the TCRdb table keeps only in-frame clones and is missing some. The sample lists 60,000 to 90,000 clones; 93% were seen once. There are 15 residues in the CDR3. Trimming shortened V by 3 bases and J by 6 bases, and 15 bases separated the two germline ends. In germline, CDR1 is MNHEY, CDR2 SMNVEV (reference sequence). What was sequenced was T cells isolated from PBMCs. V gene TRBV27 combines with J gene TRBJ2-1, with D maybe TRBD2 (6 bases). The receptor comes from a human donor in good health. CDR3 DNA sequence: TGTGCCAGCAGTTTCTCGGACTACAGTTTCAATGAGCAGTTCTTC. Encoded protein: CASSFSDYSFNEQFF.